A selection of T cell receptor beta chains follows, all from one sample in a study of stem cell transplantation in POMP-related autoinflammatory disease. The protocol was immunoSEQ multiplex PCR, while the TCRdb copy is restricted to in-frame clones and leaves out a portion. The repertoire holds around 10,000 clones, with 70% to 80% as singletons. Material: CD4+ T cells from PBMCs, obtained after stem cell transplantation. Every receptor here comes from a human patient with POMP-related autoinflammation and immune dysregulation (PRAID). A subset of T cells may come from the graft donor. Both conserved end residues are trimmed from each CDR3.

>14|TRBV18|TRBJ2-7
ASSPPPQEVIYEQY
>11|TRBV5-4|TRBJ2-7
ASSLEFRDEQY
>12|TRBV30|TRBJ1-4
AWSLTGVREKLF
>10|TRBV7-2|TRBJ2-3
ASRPDTDTQY
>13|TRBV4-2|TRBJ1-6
ASSQLLRDNSPLH
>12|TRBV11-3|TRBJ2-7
ASSPRGGLHEQY
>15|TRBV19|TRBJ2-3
ASSPMGQQIGADTQY
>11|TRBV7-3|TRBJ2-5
ASSFRGEETQY
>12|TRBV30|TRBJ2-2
AWRGLADTGELF
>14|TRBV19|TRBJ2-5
ASSIPGLARRETQY
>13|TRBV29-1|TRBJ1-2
SVEDLQGTAYGYT
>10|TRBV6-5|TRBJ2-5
ASSQGRETQY
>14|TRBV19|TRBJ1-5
ASSISGQGFNQPQH
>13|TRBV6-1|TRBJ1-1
ASSEPGLMSTEAF
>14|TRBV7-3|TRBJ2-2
ASSLAGQANTGELF
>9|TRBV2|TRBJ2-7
ASSRQYEQY
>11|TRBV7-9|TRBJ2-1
ASSGTSGRSQF
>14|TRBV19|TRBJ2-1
ASAFGAGRAGNEQF
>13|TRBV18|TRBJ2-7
ASSPGTSGMREQY
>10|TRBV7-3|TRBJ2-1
ASSSPGKEQF
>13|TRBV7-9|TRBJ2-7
ASSPTGGGSYEQY
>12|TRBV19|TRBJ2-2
ASKRTGVTGELF
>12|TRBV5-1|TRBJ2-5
ASSGGTNQETQY
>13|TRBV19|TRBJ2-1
ASGPLRGRGNEQF
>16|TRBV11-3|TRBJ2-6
ASSPTGGIISGANVLT
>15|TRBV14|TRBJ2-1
ASSPIGGLAGDGEQF
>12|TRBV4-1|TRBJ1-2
ASSGHRKTYGYT
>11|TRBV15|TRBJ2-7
ATSSAGRYEQY
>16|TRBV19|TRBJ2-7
ASSMRGTWSVPVYEQY